Listed below are T cell receptor beta chains from one sample, sequenced in a study of blood T cells in healthy people across ages. Using its own MiXCR run on the 5' RACE reads, TCRdb lists one record per CDR3 protein. The sample includes some 930,000 distinct CDR3 sequences, around 29% of them seen just once. These records were also assigned to another study, of T cells of mothers and their children.

Sequenced sample: blood. The receptors were sampled from a woman between 40 and 50 years old in good health. The conserved cysteine and the conserved F or W are not part of the CDR3 here.

TRBV6-6	TRBJ2-5	ASNNNEQY
TRBV20-1	TRBJ1-2	SAVGNQGGYT
TRBV20-1	TRBJ2-7	SARDFQGESYEQY
TRBV6-6	TRBJ2-7	ASSSPDRASSYEQY
TRBV4-1	TRBJ2-1	ASSQDPPASSYNEQF
TRBV12-3/TRBV12-4	TRBJ1-1	ASSLFGTEAF
TRBV6-2/TRBV6-3	TRBJ1-1	VSRADPGTEAF
TRBV10-3	TRBJ2-5	AISVTGGKEETQY
TRBV7-8	TRBJ2-3	ASSLSRVGGDTQY
TRBV10-3	TRBJ2-6	ATSLAGANVLT
TRBV20-1	TRBJ2-7	SAKADRAGRVYEQY
TRBV7-2	TRBJ2-7	ASRPGLSSYEQY
TRBV5-1	TRBJ2-1	ASSLGSGVGEQF
TRBV20-1	TRBJ1-1	SAPGGAGGFGNTEAF
TRBV4-3	TRBJ1-6	ASSQRDTNSPLH
TRBV9	-	ASSPGLAGVGYEQY
TRBV5-1	TRBJ1-2	ASSWGQGAYGYT
TRBV6-5	TRBJ2-6	ASSSGQTKTGANVLT
TRBV5-1	TRBJ2-5	ASKQLAGFLYELY
TRBV10-3	TRBJ1-1	AIREGTTKDTEAF
TRBV4-1	TRBJ1-1	ASSQDLIEAF
TRBV5-1	TRBJ2-5	ASSLAGSFSGAETQY
TRBV6-2/TRBV6-3	TRBJ2-3	ASSYGRGGRLTDTQY
TRBV11-3	TRBJ2-1	ASSLDSTGSYNEQF
TRBV20-1	TRBJ1-4	SAKQGANEKLF
TRBV20-1	TRBJ1-5	SASTRSNQPQH
TRBV6-1	TRBJ2-2	ASSEADGNWDGELF
TRBV6-2/TRBV6-3	TRBJ2-3	ASSYPQASGSADTQY
TRBV20-1	TRBJ1-2	SPDRTNYGYT
TRBV11-2	TRBJ1-1	ASSLDRGGAATEAF
TRBV5-1	TRBJ1-2	ASRPRPTGDYGYT
TRBV7-2	TRBJ2-3	ASSSGQIGTDTQY
TRBV4-1	TRBJ2-3	ASSQPGTDTDTQY
TRBV5-1	TRBJ1-1	ASTSFFSEKSTEAF
TRBV7-3	TRBJ2-3	ASSQHPRQGLTDTQY
TRBV7-9	TRBJ2-5	ASSAYRDQETQY
TRBV4-1	TRBJ2-3	ASSQGKILAGGNTDTQY
TRBV28	TRBJ2-5	ASRLAGIETQY
TRBV5-1	TRBJ2-1	ASSWDSGEQF
TRBV20-1	TRBJ2-1	SARPRDPNYNEQF
TRBV19	TRBJ2-3	ASSPGTGFTDTQY
TRBV5-1	TRBJ2-1	ASSLGSGPNEQF
TRBV20-1	TRBJ1-2	SASRQGRDYGYT
TRBV28	TRBJ2-7	ASSLTPGGQY
TRBV3-1	TRBJ2-1	ASSRPGVAGEETQF
TRBV5-1	TRBJ1-1	ASKGQQNTEAF
TRBV28	TRBJ2-6	ASSLGQAGANVLT
TRBV30	TRBJ1-2	AMTGGGYT
TRBV11-2	TRBJ2-2	ASSLDRVGATGGELF
TRBV28	TRBJ1-5	ASRRRGTYSNQPQH
TRBV19	TRBJ2-3	ASAQNGRNTDTQY
TRBV10-3	TRBJ1-2	AARDGTADIYGYT
TRBV29-1	TRBJ2-7	SVDTYYEQY